This TCR beta chain was obtained from a study of identical twins. Study results and limitations: Insertions were reduced in abundant cord blood beta clonotypes but not in memory repertoires.

This clonotype came up a few times. Its antigen is still unknown. The CDR3 is 12 amino acids. Germline CDR1 is SGHAT and CDR2 is FQNNGV. The V and J ends lost 4 bases and 5 bases respectively, with 7 bases between them. TCRdb fed the 5' RACE reads into MiXCR, producing one record per CDR3 protein. This sample has roughly 1.6 million distinct CDR3 sequences, with about 32% found just once. The specimen sequenced was cord blood. The chain is built from TRBV11-2 and TRBJ2-3; D uncertain. This clonotype originated in a newborn girl in good health. The CDR3 DNA is TGTGCCAGCAGCTCACTCTTAGATACGCAGTATTTT. It specifies CASSSLLDTQYF. Full variable domain (rest looked up from reference TRBV11-2 and TRBJ2-3): EAGVAQSPRYKIIEKRQSVAFWCNPISGHATLYWYQQILGQGPKLLIQFQNNGVVDDSQLPKDRFSAERLKGVDSTLKIQPAKLEDSAVYLCASSSLLDTQYFGPGTRLTVL.